Listed here is a single TCR beta chain. Its antigen is not identified. These data belong to a study of cytomegalovirus exposure and HLA in healthy donors. Study observations and caveats: The authors confirmed in vitro that a few CMV-associated chains were specific for CMV antigens. Being productive about 90% or about 30% of the time was typical of most TCR beta V segments in an earlier analysis.

Researchers ran the PCR with 60 Vbeta and 13 Jbeta primers. Sequencing used immunoSEQ multiplex PCR; TCRdb keeps in-frame clones, though not all of them. Seen here are about 150,000 clones, about four fifths observed once, and the top ten hold 4.5% to 6%. The TCR was taken from a man aged 25-40 years in good health and CMV-seropositive. The source material was PBMCs.

The CDR3, as DNA: TGTGCCAGCAGCGAACTACCTACACCGGGACAGAGAGAGACCCAGTACTTC. The encoded protein is CASSELPTPGQRETQYF. The chain is built from TRBV11-2 and TRBJ2-5; 7 bases are shared with TRBD1. From germline, CDR1 is SGHAT and CDR2 FQNNGV. With 5 bases clipped from V and 4 bases from J, the junction kept 16 bases outside the gene matches. The CDR3 covers 17 residues.